These 17 T cell receptor beta chains originate from one sample sequenced in a study of monozygotic twins with inflammatory bowel disease. TCRdb reprocessed the 5' RACE reads, keeping one entry per CDR3 protein, no DNA. The table lists 110,000 to 150,000 distinct CDR3 sequences, with roughly 1.2% in the top ten. Sequenced sample: blood. The receptor source for this set is a human donor with ulcerative colitis or Crohn's disease, or a healthy co-twin of an affected twin (not recorded which).

CDR3 protein: CASSPFSTDTQYF. The chain is built from TRBV18 and TRBJ2-3. Germline CDR1 reads KGHSH; CDR2 reads LQKENI. This CDR3 spans 13 amino acids.

The chain employs TRBV20-1 and TRBJ2-1; TCRdb calls TRBD1, which cannot be checked without DNA. Germline V gives CDR1 DFQATT, CDR2 SNEGSKA (reference sequence). CDR3 length: 18 amino acids. CDR3 sequence reads: CSARNSGGGGTVYNEQFF.

The chain uses TRBV6-2 or TRBV6-3 and TRBJ2-1; TCRdb reports TRBD2, a call that lacks DNA to check it against. This CDR3 has 16 amino acids. Germline V CDR1 and CDR2: MNHEY, SVGEGT. CDR3 in amino acids: CASSPTSGRIVNEQFF.

J is TRBJ2-7 and V is TRBV28; absent DNA, TCRdb's TRBD1 call cannot be checked. The germline gives CDR1 MDHEN, CDR2 SYDVKM. The CDR3 is 16 residues long. CDR3 amino acids: CASGAGGPWPPYEQYF.

The V call is TRBV11-3, the J call TRBJ2-1; the TCRdb call, TRBD2, lacks DNA for checking. The germline CDR1 and CDR2 sequences are SGHNT and YENEEA. The CDR3 is made up of 14 amino acids. The CDR3 loop reads CASSPRENYNEQSF.

The chain is built from TRBV4-2 and TRBJ2-5; TCRdb's D call, TRBD1, is unchecked because there is no DNA. From germline, CDR1 is LGHNA and CDR2 YNFKEQ. The length of the CDR3 is 17 residues. CDR3 sequence reads: CASSHLGTDREKETQYF.

J is TRBJ1-2 and V is TRBV20-1; TCRdb gives TRBD1 as the D gene, but with no DNA this cannot be confirmed. Germline assignment: CDR1 DFQATT and CDR2 SNEGSKA (reference sequence). CDR3 length: 13 residues. This CDR3 is CSAENPGSYGYTF.

The rearrangement links TRBV24-1 to TRBJ1-5. Germline-derived CDR1 and CDR2 are KGHDR and SFDVKD. This CDR3 has 14 amino acids. The CDR3: CATSDFGTDQPQHF.

J is TRBJ2-5 and V is TRBV24-1; the TCRdb call, TRBD2, lacks DNA for checking. The germline V gene encodes CDR1 KGHDR and CDR2 SFDVKD. The CDR3 sequence is 16 residues long. The CDR3 here is CATSDLASGRQETQYF.

CDR3 region: CASLSDGFYGYTF. The V and J genes are TRBV7-2 and TRBJ1-2. Per the germline V gene, CDR1 is SGHTA and CDR2 is FQGNSA. This CDR3 spans 13 amino acids.

The V call is TRBV7-2, the J call TRBJ1-5; TCRdb picks TRBD1, but there is no DNA to check that call. This CDR3 contains 13 residues. Germline values: CDR1 SGHTA, CDR2 FQGNSA. The CDR3: CASRTGDYQPQHF.

The rearrangement uses TRBV2 and TRBJ1-1; TCRdb designates TRBD1, a call that cannot be tested without DNA. The CDR3 totals 13 residues. Germline V gene sequence: CDR1 SNHLY, CDR2 FYNNEI. CDR3 amino acids: CASSEVKGAEAFF.

The chain recombines TRBV12-3 or TRBV12-4 with TRBJ2-2; the D call from TCRdb, TRBD2, cannot be confirmed without DNA. The CDR3 is 17 residues long. The CDR3 here is CASSPTSGSLDTGELFF.

The chain recombines TRBV24-1 with TRBJ2-7; TCRdb reports TRBD1, a call that lacks DNA to check it against. Germline V CDR1 and CDR2: KGHDR, SFDVKD. This CDR3 is 16 amino acids long. CDR3 amino acids: CATSDLGGRDSYEQYF.

V and J are TRBV14 and TRBJ2-6. The CDR3 runs 15 residues. Per germline, CDR1 SGHDN and CDR2 FVKESK. The CDR3 sequence is CASSQERSGANVLTF.

J is TRBJ2-1 and V is TRBV4-2; TCRdb calls TRBD2, which cannot be checked without DNA. The CDR3 is made up of 15 amino acids. The V gene's germline CDR1 is LGHNA and CDR2 YNFKEQ. CDR3 loop: CASSQVAGTYNEQFF.

This chain connects TRBV20-1 to TRBJ2-6. The germline V gene has CDR1 DFQATT and CDR2 SNEGSKA (reference sequence). The CDR3 is 14 amino acids. The CDR3 is CSANMVSGANVLTF.